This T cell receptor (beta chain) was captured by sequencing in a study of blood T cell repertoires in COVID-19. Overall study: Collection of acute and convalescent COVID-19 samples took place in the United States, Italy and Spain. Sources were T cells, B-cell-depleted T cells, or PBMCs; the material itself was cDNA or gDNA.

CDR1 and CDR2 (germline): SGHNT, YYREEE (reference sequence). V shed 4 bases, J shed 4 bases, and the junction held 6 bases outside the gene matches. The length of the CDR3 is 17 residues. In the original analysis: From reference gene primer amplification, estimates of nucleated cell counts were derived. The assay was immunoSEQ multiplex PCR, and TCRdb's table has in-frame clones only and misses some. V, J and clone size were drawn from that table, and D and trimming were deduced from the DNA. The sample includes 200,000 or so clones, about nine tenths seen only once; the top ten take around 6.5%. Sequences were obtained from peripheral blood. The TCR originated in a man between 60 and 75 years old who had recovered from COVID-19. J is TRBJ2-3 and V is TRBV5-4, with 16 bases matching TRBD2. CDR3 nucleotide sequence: TGTGCCAGCAGCCGGGGACTAGCGGGGGGGCATGCAGATACGCAGTATTTT. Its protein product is CASSRGLAGGHADTQYF. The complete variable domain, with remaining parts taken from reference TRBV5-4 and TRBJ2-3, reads ETGVTQSPTHLIKTRGQQVTLRCSSQSGHNTVSWYQQALGQGPQFIFQYYREEENGRGNFPPRFSGLQFPNYSSELNVNALELDDSALYLCASSRGLAGGHADTQYFGPGTRLTVL.